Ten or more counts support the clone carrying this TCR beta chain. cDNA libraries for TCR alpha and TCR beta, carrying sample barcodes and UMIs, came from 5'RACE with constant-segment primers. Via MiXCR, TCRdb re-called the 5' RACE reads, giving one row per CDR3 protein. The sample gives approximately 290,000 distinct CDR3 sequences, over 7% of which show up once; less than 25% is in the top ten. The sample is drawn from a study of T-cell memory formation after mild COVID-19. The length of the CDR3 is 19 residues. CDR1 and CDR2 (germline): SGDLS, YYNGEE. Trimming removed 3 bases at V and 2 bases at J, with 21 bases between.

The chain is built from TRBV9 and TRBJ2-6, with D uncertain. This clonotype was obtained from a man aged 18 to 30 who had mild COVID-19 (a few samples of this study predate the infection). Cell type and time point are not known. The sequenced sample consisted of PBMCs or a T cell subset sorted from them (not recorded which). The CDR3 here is CASSALTLGLVPGANVLTF. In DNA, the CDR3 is TGTGCCAGCAGCGCATTGACACTCGGGCTGGTACCTGGGGCCAACGTCCTGACTTTC.